This T cell receptor (beta chain) was captured by sequencing in a study of prognosis after radiotherapy for stage I lung cancer. Looking at the study overall: Over 11 patients presented with newly diagnosed primary stage I lung tumors, and several carried oligometastatic NSCLC following surgical resection of the primary tumor.

This clonotype was detected once. Using two-round multiplex PCR, the authors amplified TCR beta CDR3 from genomic DNA. First-round PCR amplification was performed with primers specific to each TRBV and TRBJ gene. For its second round, the PCR relied on universal primers. MiXCR was run by TCRdb on the multiplex PCR reads, yielding one entry per CDR3 protein. The table shows about 27,000 distinct CDR3 sequences, with roughly 50% occurring only once. CDR1 is SGHAT and CDR2 is FQDESV in the germline V gene (reference sequence). The V segment lost 2 bases and the J segment 5 bases; nucleotides outside the gene matches: 4. This CDR3 has 14 amino acids.

The chain combines TRBV11-1 with TRBJ2-3; 7 bases match TRBD2. Material: PBMCs, obtained before or after stereotactic body radiation therapy (not recorded which). The clonotype was recovered from a donor over 45 with non-small cell lung cancer. This chain's CDR3 is CASSLREVVDTQYF. In DNA, the CDR3 is TGTGCCAGCAGCTTACGGGAGGTGGTAGATACGCAGTATTTT.